The 16 T cell receptor beta chains in this list originate from one sample, sequenced in a study of beta chain features in type 1 diabetes. Overall study results and limits: Moderately but significantly shorter TCRB CDR3s were found in Type 1 diabetes patients in all four CD4+ subsets.

Expressed TCRB transcripts got sequenced, as all isolated RNA was reverse transcribed. The repertoire was sequenced with immunoSEQ multiplex PCR; TCRdb's copy has only in-frame clones and lacks some. This repertoire shows over 600,000 clones, roughly an eighth found once; its top ten account for around 0.12%. Their target antigens are unknown. What was sequenced was naive CD4+ T cells from blood. All receptors derive from a man younger than 40 with type 1 diabetes.

The rearrangement uses TRBV28 and TRBJ2-7, with D hard to call. The CDR3 totals 12 residues. V shed 5 bases and J shed 4 bases, with 9 bases lying between them. The germline V gene encodes CDR1 MDHEN and CDR2 SYDVKM. The CDR3 spells CASSGNRYEQYF. The DNA for the CDR3 is TGTGCCAGCAGTGGAAATCGGTACGAGCAGTACTTC.

This clone came up a few times. The chain links TRBV30 to TRBJ2-6; maybe TRBD2 (6 bases). This CDR3 is built from 13 residues. Germline V gene sequence: CDR1 GTSNPN, CDR2 SVGIG (reference sequence). The V end was cut by 2 bases, the J end by 13 bases, with 15 bases between. CDR3: CAWSSEGPRVLTF. DNA for the CDR3: TGTGCCTGGAGTTCGGAGGGGCCCCGAGTCCTGACTTTC.

V is TRBV13 and J is TRBJ2-7; a possible D gene is TRBD1 (5 bases). Germline CDR1 PRHDT, CDR2 FYEKMQ (reference sequence). This CDR3 is built from 12 residues. The V end lost 3 bases, the J end lost 5 bases, and 8 bases lay between the germline ends. The CDR3 spells CASSFQGHEQYF. The CDR3 DNA sequence: TGTGCCAGCAGCTTCCAGGGTCACGAGCAGTACTTC. Looking up the rest from reference TRBV13 and TRBJ2-7 gives the full variable domain: AAGVIQSPRHLIKEKRETATLKCYPIPRHDTVYWYQQGPGQDPQFLISFYEKMQSDKGSIPDRFSAQQFSDYHSELNMSSLELGDSALYFCASSFQGHEQYFGPGTRLTVT.

In the case of this clone: Other DNA sequences in this sample translate to the same CDR3. This chain joins TRBV5-1 and TRBJ2-5, with 8 bases lining up with TRBD1. Germline V CDR1 and CDR2: SGHRS, YFSETQ. The CDR3 runs to 14 residues. V was pared by 3 bases and J by 5 bases, with 6 bases of the junction left unmatched. CDR3 loop: CASSSGQGMETQYF. Written as DNA, the CDR3 is TGCGCCAGCAGCTCTGGACAGGGAATGGAGACCCAGTACTTC. Full variable domain (outside the CDR3, taken from reference TRBV5-1 and TRBJ2-5): KAGVTQTPRYLIKTRGQQVTLSCSPISGHRSVSWYQQTPGQGLQFLFEYFSETQRNKGNFPGRFSGRQFSNSRSEMNVSTLELGDSALYLCASSSGQGMETQYFGPGTRLLVL.

This clone was recorded a few times. The rearrangement links TRBV7-2 to TRBJ1-3, with D hard to call. Germline values: CDR1 SGHTA, CDR2 FQGNSA. Trimming took 3 bases from V and 0 from J, leaving 9 bases between them. The CDR3 runs to 15 residues. The CDR3 nucleotides read TGTGCCAGCAGCTTGAACCTTAACTCTGGAAACACCATATATTTT. Translating it yields CASSLNLNSGNTIYF.

In nucleotides, the CDR3 is TGTGCCAGCAGCTTGGACCTCGCCGGGGATTCACCCCTCCACTTT. Translated, it gives CASSLDLAGDSPLHF. The V and J genes are TRBV5-4 and TRBJ1-6; D call uncertain. This CDR3 has 15 residues. Germline-derived CDR1 and CDR2 are SGHNT and YYREEE (reference sequence). Trimming pared 0 bases from V and 8 bases from J, leaving 12 bases between.

This clone was counted only a few times. V usage is TRBV5-4 and J usage is TRBJ2-1; D not resolved. V gave up 4 bases and J gave up 7 bases, with 6 bases separating them. Germline values: CDR1 SGHNT, CDR2 YYREEE (reference sequence). The CDR3 has 11 amino acids. The CDR3 sequence is CASSRANEQFF. Written as DNA, the CDR3 is TGTGCCAGCAGCCGCGCAAATGAGCAGTTCTTC.

A remark on this clone: An end of the junction differs from the germline gene, which may be a read error. CDR3 residues: CASTLGVGDYGYTF. The CDR3 region has the DNA TGTGCCAGCACCTTGGGGGTTGGCGACTATGGCTACACCTTC. The J gene is TRBJ1-2, the V gene TRBV5-4; possibly TRBD1 for D (5 bases). Per germline, CDR1 SGHNT and CDR2 YYREEE (reference sequence). The CDR3 has 14 residues.

The rearrangement joins TRBV14 to TRBJ2-1; D gene unclear. Per germline, CDR1 SGHDN and CDR2 FVKESK. Between the trimmed V and J ends, which lost 4 bases and 3 bases, there was a span of 16 bases. CDR3 size: 16 residues. The CDR3 bases are TGTGCCAGCAGCCCAACTGGTGCGGAGATCTACAATGAGCAGTTCTTC. This gives the protein CASSPTGAEIYNEQFF.

In its sample, this clone was seen a few times. The J gene is TRBJ1-5, the V gene TRBV11-2; D unclear. Per germline, CDR1 SGHAT and CDR2 FQNNGV. The CDR3 is 13 amino acids. V lost 2 bases and J 5 bases, leaving 7 bases between the germline ends. This CDR3 reads CASSLRRDQPQHF. CDR3 in DNA: TGTGCCAGCAGCTTACGTAGGGATCAGCCCCAGCATTTT.

The chain joins TRBV5-6 to TRBJ1-2; no firm D call. This CDR3 comprises 14 residues. Trimming removed 6 bases from V and 4 bases from J, with 16 bases in between. Germline values: CDR1 SGHDT, CDR2 YYEEEE. DNA for the CDR3: TGTGCCAGCACCCCTCGGGCCGAGATCTATGGCTACACCTTC. This codes for CASTPRAEIYGYTF.

V is TRBV5-1 and J is TRBJ2-7, with D hard to call. The CDR3 length is 12 residues. V was pared by 2 bases and J by 6 bases, with 9 bases between. Germline V lookup: CDR1 SGHRS, CDR2 YFSETQ. Here the CDR3 reads CASSFSRREQYF. As DNA, the CDR3 is TGCGCCAGCAGCTTTTCGAGACGCGAGCAGTACTTC.

The chain uses TRBV7-8 and TRBJ1-6, with D unresolved. The CDR3 sequence is 12 residues long. Germline V gene lookup returns CDR1 SGHVS and CDR2 FQNEAQ. V was clipped by 2 bases and J by 8 bases, with 4 bases between them. The CDR3: CASSLMDSPLHF. The CDR3 region has the DNA TGTGCCAGCAGCTTAATGGATTCACCCCTCCACTTT.

The chain joins TRBV6-1 to TRBJ2-1, with no clear D. CDR1 is MNHNS, CDR2 SASEGT, per germline. This CDR3 comprises 15 residues. Trimming removed 8 bases from V and 0 bases from J, with 14 bases in between. DNA for the CDR3: TGTGCCAGCTCAGTTTTCCAGAGCTCCTACAATGAGCAGTTCTTC. This encodes CASSVFQSSYNEQFF.

In its sample, this clone was seen a few times. The DNA for the CDR3 is TGTGCCAGCAGCTTTCCACCACAGGGGATCGTCGAAAAACTGTTTTTT. Its protein product is CASSFPPQGIVEKLFF. The V call is TRBV7-9, the J call TRBJ1-4; the match to TRBD1 covers 7 bases. CDR1 and CDR2 (germline): SEHNR, FQNEAQ (reference sequence). The CDR3 covers 16 residues. The V gene end was trimmed by 3 bases and the J gene end by 8 bases; junction bases not matched to a gene: 12.

This clone has more than one count but fewer than ten. This chain links TRBV2 with TRBJ2-1, with 9 bases matching TRBD2. The ends lost 7 bases at V and 2 bases at J; junction bases unmatched: 6. CDR3 length: 15 amino acids. Germline V lookup: CDR1 SNHLY, CDR2 FYNNEI. The CDR3 is CASTPGTSTYNEQFF. The DNA of the CDR3 is TGTGCCAGCACCCCAGGGACTAGCACCTACAATGAGCAGTTCTTC.